This T cell receptor beta chain was recovered during a study of T cell responses to AZD1222 COVID-19 vaccine. This CDR3 is built from 13 residues. Trimming pared 5 bases from V and 3 bases from J, leaving 7 bases between. CDR1 is SGHTA and CDR2 is FQGTGA in the germline V gene. The assay was immunoSEQ multiplex PCR, and TCRdb's table has in-frame clones only and misses some. This sample has under 140,000 clones, with roughly 92% found just once. J is TRBJ2-2 and V is TRBV7-3; D gene ambiguous. Sequenced here: peripheral blood, sampled 28 days after the second AZD1222 dose. This clonotype was sampled from an adult who received the AZD1222 COVID-19 vaccine. CDR3 DNA sequence: TGTGCCAGCAGCCCACCGTACACCGGGGAGCTGTTTTTT. It yields the protein CASSPPYTGELFF.